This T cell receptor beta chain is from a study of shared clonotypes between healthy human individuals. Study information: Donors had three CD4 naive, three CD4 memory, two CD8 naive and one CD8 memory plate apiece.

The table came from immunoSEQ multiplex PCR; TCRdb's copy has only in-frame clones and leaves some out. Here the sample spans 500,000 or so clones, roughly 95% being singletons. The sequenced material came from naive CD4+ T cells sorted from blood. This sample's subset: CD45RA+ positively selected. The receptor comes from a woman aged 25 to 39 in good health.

Here the CDR3 reads CASSYSSGGRDTQYF. CDR3 nucleotides: TGTGCCAGCAGTTACTCGAGTGGCGGCCGAGATACGCAGTATTTT. V and J are TRBV6-6 and TRBJ2-3; no reliable D call. The CDR3 contains 15 residues. The V gene's germline CDR1 is MNHNY and CDR2 SVGAGI (reference sequence). V dropped 0 bases and J dropped 5 bases, with 12 bases sitting between them.